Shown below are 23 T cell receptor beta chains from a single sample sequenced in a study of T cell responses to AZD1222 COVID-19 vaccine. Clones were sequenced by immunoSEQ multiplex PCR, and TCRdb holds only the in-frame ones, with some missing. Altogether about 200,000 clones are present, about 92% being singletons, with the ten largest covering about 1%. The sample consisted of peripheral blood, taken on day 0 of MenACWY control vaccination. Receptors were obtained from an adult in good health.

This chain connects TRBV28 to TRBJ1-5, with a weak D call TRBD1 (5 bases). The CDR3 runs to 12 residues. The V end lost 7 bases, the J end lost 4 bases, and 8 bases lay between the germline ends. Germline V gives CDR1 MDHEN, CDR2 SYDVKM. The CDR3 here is CASTPGNQPQHF. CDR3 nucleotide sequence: TGTGCCAGCACCCCAGGGAATCAGCCCCAGCATTTT.

In DNA form, the CDR3 reads TGTGCCAGTAGTATGGGGGGATTGGGTTCACCCCTCCACTTT. Amino acid sequence: CASSMGGLGSPLHF. The chain links TRBV19 to TRBJ1-6, with D possibly TRBD1 on 5 matching bases. Trimming removed 3 bases at V and 9 bases at J, with 12 bases between. The germline CDR1 and CDR2 sequences are LNHDA and SQIVND (reference sequence). CDR3 length: 14 amino acids.

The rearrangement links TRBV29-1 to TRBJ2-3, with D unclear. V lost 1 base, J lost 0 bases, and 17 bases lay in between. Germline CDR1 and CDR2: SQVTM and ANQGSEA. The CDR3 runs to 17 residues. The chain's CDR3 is CSVEAVEPLASTDTQYF. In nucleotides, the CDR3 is TGCAGCGTTGAAGCGGTAGAACCTCTTGCTAGCACAGATACGCAGTATTTT.

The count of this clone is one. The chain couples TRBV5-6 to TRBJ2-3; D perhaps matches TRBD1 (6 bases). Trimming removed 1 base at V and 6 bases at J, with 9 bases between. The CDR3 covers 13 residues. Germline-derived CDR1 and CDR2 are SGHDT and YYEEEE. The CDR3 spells CASSLPGADTQYF. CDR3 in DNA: TGTGCCAGCAGCTTGCCAGGGGCTGATACGCAGTATTTT.

The CDR3 coding sequence is TGCAGCGTTGTCACAGTCGACCCAATGGGTGGCTACACCTTC. It encodes CSVVTVDPMGGYTF. The rearrangement links TRBV29-1 to TRBJ1-2; D uncertain. V lost 4 bases and J 7 bases, leaving 19 bases between the germline ends. The germline V gene has CDR1 SQVTM and CDR2 ANQGSEA. The CDR3 is made up of 14 amino acids.

CDR3: CASSRRDRFNSPLHF. The DNA of the CDR3 is TGTGCCAGCAGCAGGCGGGACAGGTTTAATTCACCCCTCCACTTT. The chain recombines TRBV6-6 with TRBJ1-6, with 8 bases fitting TRBD1. CDR1 is MNHNY, CDR2 SVGAGI, per germline (reference sequence). Germline trimming cut 6 bases from V and 6 bases from J; bases unmatched to any gene: 7. This CDR3 is 15 amino acids long.

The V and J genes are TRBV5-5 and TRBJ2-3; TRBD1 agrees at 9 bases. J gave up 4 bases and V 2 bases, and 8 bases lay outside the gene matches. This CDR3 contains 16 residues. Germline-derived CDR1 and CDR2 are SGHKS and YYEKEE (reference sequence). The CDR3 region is CASSLPQGANSDTQYF. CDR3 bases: TGTGCCAGCAGCTTACCACAGGGGGCGAACTCAGATACGCAGTATTTT.

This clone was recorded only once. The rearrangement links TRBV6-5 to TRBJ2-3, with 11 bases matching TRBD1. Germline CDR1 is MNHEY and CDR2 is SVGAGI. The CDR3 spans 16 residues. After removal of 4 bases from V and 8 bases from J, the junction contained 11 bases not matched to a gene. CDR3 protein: CASSFGQGASYGTQYF. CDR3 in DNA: TGTGCCAGCAGTTTCGGACAGGGGGCGAGTTATGGTACGCAGTATTTT.

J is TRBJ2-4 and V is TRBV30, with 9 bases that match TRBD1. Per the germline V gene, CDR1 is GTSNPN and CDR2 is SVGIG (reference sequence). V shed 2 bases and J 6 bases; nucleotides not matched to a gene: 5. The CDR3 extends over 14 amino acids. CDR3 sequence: CAWSTKQGANIQYF. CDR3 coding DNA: TGTGCCTGGAGTACGAAACAGGGGGCAAACATTCAGTACTTC.

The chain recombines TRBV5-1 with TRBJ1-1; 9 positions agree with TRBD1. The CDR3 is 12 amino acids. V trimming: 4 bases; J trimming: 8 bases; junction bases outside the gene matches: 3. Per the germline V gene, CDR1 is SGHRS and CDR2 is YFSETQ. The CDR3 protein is CASSAGQGEAFF. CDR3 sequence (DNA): TGCGCCAGCAGCGCGGGACAGGGCGAAGCTTTCTTT.

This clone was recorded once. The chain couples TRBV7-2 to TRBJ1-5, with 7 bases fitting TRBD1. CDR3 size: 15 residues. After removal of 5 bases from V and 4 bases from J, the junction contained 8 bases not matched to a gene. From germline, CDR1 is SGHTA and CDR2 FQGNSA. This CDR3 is CASSTNRDRNQPQHF. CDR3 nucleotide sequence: TGTGCCAGCAGCACCAACCGGGACAGAAATCAGCCCCAGCATTTT.

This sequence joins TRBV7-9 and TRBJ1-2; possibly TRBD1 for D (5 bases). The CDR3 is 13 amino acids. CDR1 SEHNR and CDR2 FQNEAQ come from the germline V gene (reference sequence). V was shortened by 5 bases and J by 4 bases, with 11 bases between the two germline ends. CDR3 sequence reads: CASSPTGGYGYTF. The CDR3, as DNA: TGTGCCAGCAGCCCGACCGGGGGCTATGGCTACACCTTC.

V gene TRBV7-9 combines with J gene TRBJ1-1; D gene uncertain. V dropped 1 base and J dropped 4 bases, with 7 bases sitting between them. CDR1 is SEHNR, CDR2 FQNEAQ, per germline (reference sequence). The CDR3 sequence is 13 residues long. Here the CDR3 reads CASSLDQFTEAFF. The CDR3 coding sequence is TGTGCCAGCAGCTTAGATCAATTCACTGAAGCTTTCTTT.

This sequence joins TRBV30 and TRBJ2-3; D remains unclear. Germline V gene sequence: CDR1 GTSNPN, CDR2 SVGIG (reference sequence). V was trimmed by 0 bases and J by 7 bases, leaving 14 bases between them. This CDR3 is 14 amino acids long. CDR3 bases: TGTGCCTGGAGTGTCCCCGTAGTAGTGCATACGCAGTATTTT. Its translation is CAWSVPVVVHTQYF.

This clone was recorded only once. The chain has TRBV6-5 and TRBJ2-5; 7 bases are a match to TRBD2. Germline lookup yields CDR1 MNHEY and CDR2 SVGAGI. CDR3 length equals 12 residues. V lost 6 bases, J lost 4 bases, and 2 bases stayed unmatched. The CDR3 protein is CASSERGETQYF. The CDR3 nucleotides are TGTGCCAGCAGCGAGCGGGGAGAGACCCAGTACTTC.

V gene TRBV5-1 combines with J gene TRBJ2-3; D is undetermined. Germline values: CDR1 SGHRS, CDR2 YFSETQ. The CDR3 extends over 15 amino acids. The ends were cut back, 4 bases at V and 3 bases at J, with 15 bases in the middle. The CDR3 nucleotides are TGCGCCAGCAGCGGAACCGGGTCAGTTACAGATACGCAGTATTTT. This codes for CASSGTGSVTDTQYF. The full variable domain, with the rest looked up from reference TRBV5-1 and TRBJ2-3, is KAGVTQTPRYLIKTRGQQVTLSCSPISGHRSVSWYQQTPGQGLQFLFEYFSETQRNKGNFPGRFSGRQFSNSRSEMNVSTLELGDSALYLCASSGTGSVTDTQYFGPGTRLTVL.

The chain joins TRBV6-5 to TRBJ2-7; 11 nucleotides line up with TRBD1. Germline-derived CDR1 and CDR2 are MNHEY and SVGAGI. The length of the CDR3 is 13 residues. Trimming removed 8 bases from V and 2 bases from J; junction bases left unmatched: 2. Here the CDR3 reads CASVDRGPYEQYF. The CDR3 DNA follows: TGTGCCAGCGTGGACAGGGGGCCCTACGAGCAGTACTTC.

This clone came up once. CDR3 nucleotides: TGTGCCAGCAGTTACTCGTCAGGGACAGGTTATGGCTACACCTTC. Translation gives CASSYSSGTGYGYTF. J is TRBJ1-2 and V is TRBV6-5, with 8 bases lining up with TRBD1. The V gene's germline CDR1 is MNHEY and CDR2 SVGAGI. V lost 0 bases and J lost 5; bases outside the gene matches: 5. The CDR3 sequence is 15 residues long.

The CDR3 protein is CASTPEGQRGNSPLHF. CDR3 DNA sequence: TGTGCCAGTACCCCCGAGGGGCAGCGGGGTAATTCACCCCTCCACTTT. This rearrangement joins TRBV19 to TRBJ1-6; possible D gene TRBD1, 5 bases. Germline CDR1 is LNHDA and CDR2 is SQIVND (reference sequence). The V and J ends lost 7 bases and 6 bases respectively, with 19 bases between them. The CDR3 totals 16 residues.

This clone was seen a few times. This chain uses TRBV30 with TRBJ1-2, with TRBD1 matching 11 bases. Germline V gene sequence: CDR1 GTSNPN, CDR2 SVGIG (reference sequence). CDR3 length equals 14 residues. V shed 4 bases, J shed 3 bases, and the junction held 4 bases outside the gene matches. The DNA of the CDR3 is TGTGCCTGGAACAGGGACAGGGGGGACTATGGCTACACCTTC. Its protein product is CAWNRDRGDYGYTF.

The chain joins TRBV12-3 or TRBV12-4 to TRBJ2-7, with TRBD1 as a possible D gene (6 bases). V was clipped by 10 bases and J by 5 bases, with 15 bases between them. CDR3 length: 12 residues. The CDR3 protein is CAKTQAGDEQYF. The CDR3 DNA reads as TGTGCCAAAACTCAGGCAGGGGACGAGCAGTACTTC.

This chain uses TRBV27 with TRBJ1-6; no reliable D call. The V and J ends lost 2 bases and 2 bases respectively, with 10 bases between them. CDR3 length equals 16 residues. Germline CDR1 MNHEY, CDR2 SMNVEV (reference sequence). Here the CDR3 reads CASSLQGRAYNSPLHF. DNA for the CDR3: TGTGCCAGCAGTTTACAAGGTCGGGCCTATAATTCACCCCTCCACTTT.

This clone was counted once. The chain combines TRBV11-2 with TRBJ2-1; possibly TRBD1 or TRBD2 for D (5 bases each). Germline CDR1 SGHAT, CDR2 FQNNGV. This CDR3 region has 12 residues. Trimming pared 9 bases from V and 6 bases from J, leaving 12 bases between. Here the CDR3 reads CASLGVGNEQFF. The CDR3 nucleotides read TGTGCCAGTTTGGGGGTAGGCAATGAGCAGTTCTTC.